The text below deals with one T cell receptor (beta chain). Its target is not known. The source of the sample is a study of PD-1 blockade in classical Hodgkin lymphoma. About the study: Patients in the cohort were put on intravenous nivolumab, 3 mg/kg every 2 weeks.

Every patient had relapsed following autologous stem cell transplantation, and cohorts differed in brentuximab vedotin exposure. Clones were read by immunoSEQ multiplex PCR, and TCRdb kept only the in-frame ones, dropping some. The data show tens of thousands of clones, about 93% seen once. Germline lookup yields CDR1 SGHNT and CDR2 YYREEE (reference sequence). There are 16 residues in the CDR3. Trimming removed 5 bases from V and 8 bases from J, with 25 bases in between. Study-level results: Compared with baseline, CD4+ but not CD8+ TCR diversity had risen significantly by C4D1.

This chain joins TRBV5-4 and TRBJ2-5; D is perhaps TRBD1 or TRBD2 (5 bases each). The sequences come from peripheral blood mononuclear cells (PBMCs), collected at baseline. The receptor was derived from a human donor with classical Hodgkin lymphoma. In DNA, the CDR3 is TGTGCCAGCAGTTCCTCACTGGGGACGGGCGCAAGAACCCAGTACTTC. This codes for CASSSSLGTGARTQYF. Full variable domain (remainder filled in from reference TRBV5-4 and TRBJ2-5): ETGVTQSPTHLIKTRGQQVTLRCSSQSGHNTVSWYQQALGQGPQFIFQYYREEENGRGNFPPRFSGLQFPNYSSELNVNALELDDSALYLCASSSSLGTGARTQYFGPGTRLLVL.